One and the same sample provided the 10 T cell receptor beta chains below, sequenced in a study of shared clonotypes between healthy human individuals. Libraries were prepared by immunoSEQ multiplex PCR; TCRdb keeps only in-frame clonotypes and omits some of them. The repertoire holds fewer than 3 million clones, with under 95% as singletons. Specimen: naive CD4+ T cells from PBMCs. Stated subset: CD45RA+ positively selected. The receptors originated from a man between 18 and 35 years old in good health. Some clones in this sample may be carry-over from other donors' samples.

The chain is built from TRBV11-2 and TRBJ1-2, with 9 positions matching TRBD1. With V trimmed by 5 bases and J by 7 bases, 11 bases remained unmatched. Germline V lookup: CDR1 SGHAT, CDR2 FQNNGV. The CDR3 totals 15 residues. The CDR3 DNA sequence: TGTGCCAGCAGCGAGCGGGGACAGGGAGGCGGTGGCTACACCTTC. Amino acid sequence: CASSERGQGGGGYTF. Based on the CDR3 plus reference TRBV11-2 and TRBJ1-2, the full variable domain is EAGVAQSPRYKIIEKRQSVAFWCNPISGHATLYWYQQILGQGPKLLIQFQNNGVVDDSQLPKDRFSAERLKGVDSTLKIQPAKLEDSAVYLCASSERGQGGGGYTFGSGTRLTVV.

V usage is TRBV6-6 and J usage is TRBJ2-3; TRBD2 aligns across 7 bases. There are 15 residues in the CDR3. The junction had 4 bases not matched to a gene; V was cut back by 1 base and J by 3 bases. Germline CDR1 and CDR2: MNHNY and SVGAGI (reference sequence). The CDR3, as DNA: TGTGCCAGCAGTTACTTGCGGGAGCTGACAGATACGCAGTATTTT. Translated: CASSYLRELTDTQYF.

This chain uses TRBV6-5 with TRBJ1-4; D is unresolved. The CDR3 runs to 15 residues. The germline gives CDR1 MNHEY, CDR2 SVGAGI. V was cut by 6 bases and J by 8 bases, with 19 bases left in between. The CDR3 nucleotides read TGTGCCAGCAGGGAGGAATTGGGCACGGGGGAAAAACTGTTTTTT. Translation gives CASREELGTGEKLFF.

This clone was seen once. The CDR3 sequence: CASSQRIDRDAGNTIYF. As DNA, the CDR3 is TGTGCCAGCAGCCAACGAATCGACAGGGACGCTGGAAACACCATATATTTT. The chain is built from TRBV4-2 and TRBJ1-3, with 7 bases matching TRBD1. This CDR3 comprises 17 residues. Per germline, CDR1 LGHNA and CDR2 YNFKEQ. V shed 2 bases and J 2 bases; nucleotides not matched to a gene: 9.

This clone was detected a few times. Here the CDR3 DNA reads TGTGCCAGCAAGCACGGGAACACTGAAGCTTTCTTT. Residues: CASKHGNTEAFF. The V gene is TRBV2, the J gene TRBJ1-1, with unresolved D. The germline gives CDR1 SNHLY, CDR2 FYNNEI. Deletions cut 7 bases from V and 1 base from J, with 7 bases between. CDR3 length: 12 amino acids.

The chain employs TRBV5-1 and TRBJ2-5, with 10 bases identical to TRBD2. Germline V CDR1 and CDR2: SGHRS, YFSETQ. The trim removed 0 bases at V and 6 bases at J, leaving 8 bases unmatched. This CDR3 has 16 amino acids. CDR3 DNA sequence: TGCGCCAGCAGCTTGGCCAGCGGGAGGGCCTCGCAGACCCAGTACTTC. Its translation is CASSLASGRASQTQYF.

The gene calls are TRBV5-1 and TRBJ2-2; D is undetermined. CDR1 and CDR2 (germline): SGHRS, YFSETQ. Trimming removed 0 bases from V and 5 bases from J, with 8 bases in between. The CDR3 consists of 14 residues. The chain's CDR3 is CASSLDPGTGELFF. The CDR3 DNA reads TGCGCCAGCAGCTTGGACCCGGGTACCGGGGAGCTGTTTTTT.

The chain has TRBV28 and TRBJ2-7; 10 nucleotides agree with TRBD2. Germline CDR1 reads MDHEN; CDR2 reads SYDVKM. CDR3 length equals 14 residues. With 7 bases clipped from V and 5 bases from J, the junction kept 8 bases outside the gene matches. This chain's CDR3 is CASKTSGTRDEQYF. CDR3 bases: TGTGCCAGCAAAACTAGCGGGACCCGAGACGAGCAGTACTTC.

This chain connects TRBV7-9 to TRBJ2-3, with a tentative D call TRBD2 (6 bases). The CDR3 has 15 residues. V was cut by 7 bases and J by 0 bases, with 14 bases left in between. CDR1 and CDR2 (germline): SEHNR, FQNEAQ (reference sequence). CDR3 protein: CASTPREISTDTQYF. The CDR3 DNA sequence: TGTGCCAGCACTCCCCGGGAGATTAGCACAGATACGCAGTATTTT.

This clone was seen only once. CDR3 residues: CASSTHRGAGNTIYF. The CDR3 coding sequence is TGTGCCAGCAGCACCCACAGGGGAGCCGGAAACACCATATATTTT. The chain couples TRBV7-8 to TRBJ1-3; 7 nucleotides match TRBD1. The J segment lost 4 bases and the V segment lost 5 bases, leaving 8 bases of the junction unmatched. The CDR3 has 15 amino acids. Germline CDR1 is SGHVS and CDR2 is FQNEAQ.